This TCR beta chain was identified during a study of post-analysis software for immune sequencing data. Study in general: Progressive-relapsing, secondary progressive and relapsing-remitting multiple sclerosis were among the disease courses included.

Concerning this clonotype itself: Its antigen remains unidentified.

The CDR3 has 12 residues. Germline assignment: CDR1 MNHNS and CDR2 SASEGT. V shed 10 bases and J shed 6 bases, with 14 bases lying between them. Incorporated into the TCR beta cDNA libraries were unique molecular identifiers, which served to reduce PCR and sequencing biases. From approximately 0.95 to 9.8 million T cells, 400,000 to 550,000 cDNA molecules were obtained. Each CDR3 protein gets one entry after TCRdb re-called the PCR reads with MiXCR. This table holds approximately 690,000 distinct CDR3 sequences, about 60% found once. Overall study results and limits: For normalized Chao1 diversity, multiple sclerosis patients scored significantly lower than controls did. Elevated frequency relative to controls characterized four or five TRBV segments in patients, TRBV5-6, TRBV5-1 and TRBV20-1 among them.

The TCR comes from a girl aged 2 to 10 with multiple sclerosis. What was sequenced was blood. V is TRBV6-1 and J is TRBJ2-3; no clear D. The CDR3 here is CATYVFLDTQYF. The CDR3 DNA reads as TGTGCCACTTACGTCTTCCTCGATACGCAGTATTTT.